These T cell receptor beta chains were read from a single sample in a study of T cell responses to AZD1222 COVID-19 vaccine. The method was immunoSEQ multiplex PCR; TCRdb's version includes in-frame clones alone and lacks a portion of them. The table includes about 150,000 clones, around 94% detected once. The sample was peripheral blood, taken on day 0 of AZD1222 vaccination. The receptors were gathered from an adult in good health. Both conserved end residues are part of each CDR3.

15,TRBV28,CASSPGQGAWEKLFF
16,TRBV7-9,CASSLWAGGGTGELFF
16,TRBV6-2/TRBV6-3,CASSGLAGGSADTQYF
16,TRBV4-1,CASSQTDRGLVGELFF
12,TRBV6-5,CASSTGNSPLHF
16,TRBV6-4,CASSRSGLAGGNEQFF
16,TRBV2,CASSNQPGSSASEQFF
15,TRBV10-1,CASSAGQGVGETQYF
17,TRBV4-1,CASSLPTGAPGSGELFF
15,TRBV15,CATSRVNSGANVLTF
16,TRBV3-1/TRBV3-2,CASSHPRDRGANEQFF
14,TRBV19,CASSVKLMGTEQFF
14,TRBV5-1,CASIETPGATEAFF
13,TRBV11-2,CASSLSSGETQYF
13,TRBV5-1,CASSLTSGYGYTF
11,TRBV6-5,CALNEDNEQFF
17,TRBV13,CASSSSRQGEFNNEQFF
13,TRBV20-1,CSASTGNVETQYF
13,TRBV12-3/TRBV12-4,CASMRLQGDGYTF
14,TRBV6-5,CAIRSGQRIGGYTF
14,TRBV7-9,CAYTINRAGNTIYF
14,TRBV6-6,CASSIGSNTGELFF
16,TRBV5-1,CASSLTGTGGTDTQYF
17,TRBV4-1,CASSQPLAEISYNEQFF
13,TRBV6-4,CASSQRENTEAFF
16,TRBV24-1,CATSEPGTDPLRAQYF
16,TRBV24-1,CATSANRQYVTDTQYF
17,TRBV4-2,CASSQRWTSGSYNEQFF
14,TRBV5-8,CASSRSGPTYGYTF
16,TRBV4-1,CASSQDQVPGGTEAFF
17,TRBV21-1,CARSQEQVGSYNSPLHF
15,TRBV7-2,CASSLVGMGNTEAFF
14,TRBV27,CASRDGQENNEQFF
15,TRBV5-8,CASSLGQSSGNTIYF
15,TRBV18,CASSRTSQESNEQFF
17,TRBV12-2,CASRFIFRGGRNSPLHF
16,TRBV6-5,CASSYQYVAGMDTQYF
15,TRBV4-2,CASSFRDREIYGYTF
16,TRBV7-6,CASSLPYAVSYNEQFF
16,TRBV27,CASSITGTWVNTEAFF
16,TRBV7-9,CASSSTDRGLLDEQFF
17,TRBV27,CASSSYPDPVTGNTIYF
16,TRBV5-1,CASSPGTATAGTEAFF
16,TRBV2,CASSEAWRGTNEKLFF
16,TRBV13,CASSPGLAGGYNEQFF
14,TRBV5-5,CASSPPGGINGYTF
15,TRBV14,CASSQVGSSGNTIYF